The rows below give T cell receptor beta chains drawn from one sample of a study of blood T cells in healthy people across ages. TCRdb reprocessed the 5' RACE reads with MiXCR, giving one entry per CDR3 protein. Counted here are 650,000 to 800,000 distinct CDR3 sequences, roughly 44% occurring once; the ten biggest clones make up approximately 19%. Specimen: blood. The source of these receptors is a man in his 60s in good health. Each CDR3 is given with its conserved first and last residue. Fields, in order: D gene, V gene, clone size, CDR3 length, J gene, CDR3 protein, CDR3 DNA. A D gene is named only where the DNA matches it firmly. Clone size, where shown, is once, few, many, or a class for clones that have expanded.

-	TRBV12-3/TRBV12-4	few	15	TRBJ2-1	CASSRSVWMYNEQFF	TGTGCCAGCAGTCGGTCGGTGTGGATGTACAATGAGCAGTTCTTC
-	TRBV11-2	-	17	TRBJ1-2	CASSLMRLGETNYGYTF	TGTGCCAGCAGCTTAATGCGGTTGGGGGAAACTAACTATGGCTACACCTTC
-	TRBV4-3	-	13	TRBJ2-5	CASSLLRTGTQYF	TGCGCCAGCAGCCTCCTGCGGACCGGGACCCAGTACTTC
TRBD1	TRBV10-3	-	14	TRBJ1-2	CAINPGQGQNGYTF	TGTGCCATCAACCCGGGACAGGGGCAAAATGGCTACACCTTC
-	TRBV15	once	13	TRBJ2-3	CATSREVGAIGYF	TGTGCCACCAGCAGAGAAGTAGGGGCCATCGGGTATTTT
-	TRBV20-1	few	14	TRBJ1-1	CSACRLGGHTEAFF	TGCAGTGCTTGCCGACTGGGGGGACACACTGAAGCTTTCTTT
-	TRBV5-1	-	13	TRBJ2-7	CASSLAPVYEQYF	TGCGCCAGCAGCTTGGCGCCAGTCTACGAGCAGTACTTC
-	TRBV25-1	-	12	TRBJ2-2	CASSRRIGELFF	TGTGCCAGCTCACGGAGGATCGGGGAGCTGTTTTTT
TRBD1	TRBV7-2	-	15	TRBJ2-7	CASSLGTGETYEQYF	TGTGCCAGCAGCTTAGGAACAGGGGAAACCTACGAGCAGTACTTC
TRBD2	TRBV6-2/TRBV6-3	-	17	TRBJ2-7	CASSYSADRTSVYEQYF	TGTGCCAGCAGTTACTCGGCCGACCGGACTAGCGTTTACGAGCAGTACTTC
-	TRBV20-1	-	14	TRBJ2-7	CSAFEGVSSYEQYF	TGCAGTGCTTTCGAGGGGGTTTCGTCCTACGAGCAGTACTTC
-	TRBV14	few	15	TRBJ2-2	CASSQAGAHTGELFF	TGTGCCAGCAGCCAAGCGGGGGCACACACCGGGGAGCTGTTTTTT
-	TRBV10-2	-	14	TRBJ1-5	CASSGRGGDQPQHF	TGCGCCAGCAGTGGCAGGGGAGGTGATCAGCCCCAGCATTTT
TRBD2	TRBV24-1	-	13	TRBJ2-5	CATMGEGKETQYF	TGTGCCACCATGGGGGAGGGAAAAGAGACCCAGTACTTC
-	TRBV5-5	-	16	TRBJ2-7	CASSTEAETQSYEQYF	TGTGCCAGCAGCACAGAGGCCGAGACTCAGTCCTACGAGCAGTACTTC
TRBD2	TRBV6-2/TRBV6-3	-	15	TRBJ2-7	CASSYSKIAGGQQYF	TGTGCCAGCAGTTACTCGAAAATAGCGGGGGGACAGCAGTACTTC
TRBD2	TRBV6-2/TRBV6-3	few	15	TRBJ2-1	CASNPSGGNYNEQFF	TGTGCCAGCAACCCTAGCGGGGGAAATTACAATGAGCAGTTCTTC
-	TRBV6-6	few	14	TRBJ2-1	CASSFAGIYNEQFF	TGTGCCAGCAGTTTCGCAGGAATTTACAATGAGCAGTTCTTC
TRBD2	TRBV2	-	14	TRBJ2-1	CASGTSGGANEQFF	TGTGCCAGCGGAACTAGCGGGGGGGCCAATGAGCAGTTCTTC
-	TRBV6-6	-	14	TRBJ2-1	CTSSGPNDYNEQFF	TGTACCAGCAGCGGGCCTAATGACTACAATGAGCAGTTCTTC
TRBD1	TRBV6-5	few	14	TRBJ1-4	CASRKDRANEKLFF	TGTGCCAGCAGAAAGGACAGGGCTAATGAAAAACTGTTTTTT
TRBD2	TRBV5-1	few	19	TRBJ2-6	CASSLAWLAGGSGANVLTF	TGCGCCAGCAGCTTGGCATGGCTAGCGGGGGGCTCTGGGGCCAACGTCCTGACTTTC
TRBD1	TRBV12-3/TRBV12-4	-	15	TRBJ1-6	CASSSAAGGSSPLHF	TGTGCCAGCAGTTCCGCTGCAGGGGGCAGTTCACCCCTCCACTTT
-	TRBV20-1	few	12	TRBJ1-2	CSALTANYGYTF	TGCAGTGCCTTAACAGCGAACTATGGCTACACCTTC
-	TRBV2	-	14	TRBJ1-5	CASGGTVSNQPQHF	TGTGCCAGCGGAGGTACTGTTAGCAATCAGCCCCAGCATTTT
-	TRBV5-1	few	11	TRBJ2-1	CASRSNNEQFF	TGCGCCAGCAGGTCCAACAATGAGCAGTTCTTC
TRBD1	TRBV4-2	-	20	TRBJ1-6	CASSQDHWLQGASKNSPLHF	TGTGCCAGCAGCCAAGACCACTGGTTACAGGGGGCGAGTAAGAATTCACCCCTCCACTTT
TRBD2	TRBV6-5	-	13	TRBJ2-1	CASSSLRGVEQFF	TGTGCCAGCAGTTCCCTACGGGGGGTTGAGCAGTTCTTC
-	TRBV7-6	-	17	TRBJ2-1	CASSREYPGSSYNEQFF	TGTGCCAGCAGTAGAGAGTATCCCGGGAGCTCCTACAATGAGCAGTTCTTC
TRBD2	TRBV5-8	-	18	TRBJ2-3	CASNKPGLAGGRTDTQYF	TGTGCCAGCAACAAGCCGGGACTAGCGGGGGGGCGCACAGATACGCAGTATTTT
-	TRBV6-2/TRBV6-3	few	14	TRBJ1-5	CASSYVQSNQPQHF	TGTGCCAGCAGTTACGTCCAGAGCAATCAGCCCCAGCATTTT
-	TRBV2	-	15	TRBJ1-2	CASSEVGSPKCGYTF	TGTGCCAGCAGTGAAGTGGGCAGCCCGAAGTGTGGCTACACCTTC
-	TRBV20-1	few	13	TRBJ1-1	CSTAGRGNTEAFF	TGCAGTACCGCAGGGCGAGGGAACACTGAAGCTTTCTTT
-	TRBV18	-	13	TRBJ1-2	CASNGGANYGYTF	TGTGCCAGCAACGGAGGGGCTAACTATGGCTACACCTTC
-	TRBV6-2/TRBV6-3	few	13	TRBJ2-7	CASSYLDGYEQYF	TGTGCCAGCAGTTACCTCGACGGCTACGAGCAGTACTTC
-	TRBV27	few	14	TRBJ2-7	CASSPTTGAYEQYF	TGTGCCAGCAGTCCTACGACAGGAGCCTACGAGCAGTACTTC
TRBD1	TRBV9	-	15	TRBJ1-5	CASSVSGQTYQPQHF	TGTGCCAGCAGCGTCTCGGGACAGACTTATCAGCCCCAGCATTTT
TRBD1	TRBV6-1	once	17	TRBJ2-1	CASTPFPGTGGLNEQFF	TGTGCCAGTACTCCTTTCCCCGGGACAGGGGGTCTCAATGAGCAGTTCTTC
TRBD1	TRBV6-2/TRBV6-3	-	19	TRBJ2-7	CASSYAGTGKNLVGYEQYF	TGTGCCAGCAGTTACGCCGGGACAGGGAAAAATTTGGTTGGCTACGAGCAGTACTTC
-	TRBV7-2	-	15	TRBJ2-4	CASSRTAGAKNIQYF	TGTGCCAGCAGCAGAACGGCGGGAGCCAAAAACATTCAGTACTTC
TRBD1	TRBV7-2	few	12	TRBJ1-2	CASSWDRGGYTF	TGTGCCAGCAGTTGGGACAGGGGTGGCTACACCTTC
-	TRBV6-6	-	12	TRBJ2-2	CASSYSPGELFF	TGTGCCAGCAGTTACTCCCCCGGGGAGCTGTTTTTT
TRBD1	TRBV5-1	-	20	TRBJ1-4	CASSSRNSRDRDPSKEKLFF	TGCGCCAGCAGCTCCCGCAACTCCCGGGACAGGGACCCGAGTAAGGAAAAACTGTTTTTT
-	TRBV4-3	-	14	TRBJ1-1	CASSPHPGNTEAFF	TGCGCCAGCAGCCCCCACCCAGGGAACACTGAAGCTTTCTTT
-	TRBV4-1	few	14	TRBJ2-3	CASLLDQTGDTQYF	TGCGCCAGCCTACTAGATCAAACGGGAGATACGCAGTATTTT
TRBD1	TRBV6-1	-	16	TRBJ1-1	CASSAGGQIMNTEAFF	TGTGCCAGCAGTGCTGGGGGACAGATTATGAACACTGAAGCTTTCTTT
TRBD2	TRBV6-1	few	18	TRBJ2-1	CASSGASGGRRIYNEQFF	TGTGCCAGCAGTGGGGCTAGCGGGGGCCGCCGAATCTACAATGAGCAGTTCTTC
TRBD1	TRBV6-2/TRBV6-3	-	15	TRBJ2-5	CASSTGDSLRETQYF	TGTGCCAGCAGTACCGGGGACAGCCTAAGGGAGACCCAGTACTTC
-	TRBV4-3	-	16	TRBJ1-2	CASSQDLTEANYGYTF	TGCGCCAGCAGCCAAGACCTGACAGAAGCTAACTATGGCTACACCTTC
-	TRBV5-1	-	15	TRBJ2-3	CASSFWGSYADTQYF	TGCGCCAGCAGCTTCTGGGGCAGTTACGCAGATACGCAGTATTTT
TRBD1	TRBV7-2	-	14	TRBJ2-3	CASSPGTGFFTQYF	TGTGCCAGCAGCCCCGGGACAGGATTCTTTACGCAGTATTTT
-	TRBV28	-	14	TRBJ2-7	CASKTWDGFYEQYF	TGTGCCAGCAAGACTTGGGACGGGTTCTACGAGCAGTACTTC
-	TRBV20-1	-	14	TRBJ1-1	CSATRRIKNTEAFF	TGCAGTGCTACCCGTCGGATAAAAAACACTGAAGCTTTCTTT
TRBD1	TRBV5-1	few	14	TRBJ2-7	CASSWTGAFDEQYF	TGCGCCAGCAGCTGGACAGGGGCTTTCGACGAGCAGTACTTC
-	TRBV7-9	few	14	TRBJ2-7	CASSPNGLAYEQYF	TGTGCCAGCAGCCCGAACGGGTTGGCCTACGAGCAGTACTTC